This T cell receptor beta chain appears in the sequencing data of a study of CD8+CD57+ T cells in acquired aplastic anemia. Investigators profiled TCR beta VDJ and CDR3 from genomic DNA template. In TCRdb, the reads were re-called with MiXCR into one record per CDR3 protein. The table includes about 170,000 distinct CDR3 sequences, around 45% detected once. The specimen was sorted CD4+, CD8+, or CD8+CD57+ T cells (not recorded which) from PBMCs. The receptor comes from a human donor in good health.

The CDR3 reads CSARGWNSPLHF. The DNA of the CDR3 is TGCAGTGCTAGAGGATGGAATTCACCCCTCCACTTT. The chain carries TRBV20-1 and TRBJ1-6, with unresolved D. V was shortened by 1 base and J by 7 bases, with 5 bases between the two germline ends. The CDR3 loop spans 12 amino acids. Per the germline V gene, CDR1 is DFQATT and CDR2 is SNEGSKA (reference sequence).